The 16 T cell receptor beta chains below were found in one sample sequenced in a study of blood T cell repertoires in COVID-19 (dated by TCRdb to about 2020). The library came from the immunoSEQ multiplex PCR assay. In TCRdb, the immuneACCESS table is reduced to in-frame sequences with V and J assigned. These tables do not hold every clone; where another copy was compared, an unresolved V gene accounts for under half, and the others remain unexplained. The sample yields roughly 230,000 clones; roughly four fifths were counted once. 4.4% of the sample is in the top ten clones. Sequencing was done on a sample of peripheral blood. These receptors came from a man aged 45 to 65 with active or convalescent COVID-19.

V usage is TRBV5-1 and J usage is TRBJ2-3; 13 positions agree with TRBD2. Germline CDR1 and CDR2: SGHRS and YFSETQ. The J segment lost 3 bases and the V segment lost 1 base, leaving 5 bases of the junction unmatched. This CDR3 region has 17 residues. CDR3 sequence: CASSLTPGLAGTDTQYF. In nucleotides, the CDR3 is TGCGCCAGCAGCTTGACTCCGGGACTAGCGGGGACAGATACGCAGTATTTT.

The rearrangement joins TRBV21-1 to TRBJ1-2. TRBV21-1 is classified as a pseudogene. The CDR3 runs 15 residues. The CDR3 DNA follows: TGTGCCAGCCCAATGAGGACTAGACCTAACTATGGCTACACCTTC. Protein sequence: CASPMRTRPNYGYTF.

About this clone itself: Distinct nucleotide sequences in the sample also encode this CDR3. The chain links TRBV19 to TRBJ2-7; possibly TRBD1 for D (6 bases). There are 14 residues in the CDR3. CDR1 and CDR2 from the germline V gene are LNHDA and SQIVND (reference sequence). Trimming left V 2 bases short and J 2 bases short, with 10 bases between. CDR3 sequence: CASSIRRGAYEQYF. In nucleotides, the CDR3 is TGTGCCAGTAGTATACGCAGGGGAGCCTACGAGCAGTACTTC.

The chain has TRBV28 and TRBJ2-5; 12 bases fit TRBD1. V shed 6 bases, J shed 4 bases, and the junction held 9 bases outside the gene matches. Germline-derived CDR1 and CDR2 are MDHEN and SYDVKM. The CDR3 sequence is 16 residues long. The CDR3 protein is CASRPWGTGGGETQYF. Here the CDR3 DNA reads TGTGCCAGCAGACCCTGGGGGACAGGGGGCGGAGAGACCCAGTACTTC.

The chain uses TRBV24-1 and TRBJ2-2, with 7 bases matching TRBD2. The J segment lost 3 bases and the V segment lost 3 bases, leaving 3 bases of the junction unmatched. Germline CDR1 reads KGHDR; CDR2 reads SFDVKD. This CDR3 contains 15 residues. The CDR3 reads CATSDGGGYTGELFF. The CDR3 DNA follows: TGTGCCACCAGTGATGGGGGGGGTTACACCGGGGAGCTGTTTTTT.

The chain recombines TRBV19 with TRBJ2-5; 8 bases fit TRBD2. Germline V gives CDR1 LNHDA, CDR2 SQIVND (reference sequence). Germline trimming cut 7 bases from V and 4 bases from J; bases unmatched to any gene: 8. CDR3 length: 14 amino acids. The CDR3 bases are TGTGCCAGTACCAACCGCGGGGGGACAGAGACCCAGTACTTC. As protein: CASTNRGGTETQYF.

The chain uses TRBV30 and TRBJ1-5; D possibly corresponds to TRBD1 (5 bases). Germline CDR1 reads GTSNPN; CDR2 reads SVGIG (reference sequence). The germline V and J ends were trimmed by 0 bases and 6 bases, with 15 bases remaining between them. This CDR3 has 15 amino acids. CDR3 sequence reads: CAWSVRGEAVQPQHF. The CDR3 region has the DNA TGTGCCTGGAGTGTGAGAGGGGAGGCAGTTCAGCCCCAGCATTTT.

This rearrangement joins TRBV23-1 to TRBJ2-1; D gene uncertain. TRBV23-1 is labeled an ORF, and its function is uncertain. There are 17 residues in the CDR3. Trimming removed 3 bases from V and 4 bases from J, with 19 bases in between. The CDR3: CASSHLGQARAYNEQFF. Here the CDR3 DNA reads TGCGCCAGCAGTCATCTTGGGCAGGCAAGAGCTTACAATGAGCAGTTCTTC.

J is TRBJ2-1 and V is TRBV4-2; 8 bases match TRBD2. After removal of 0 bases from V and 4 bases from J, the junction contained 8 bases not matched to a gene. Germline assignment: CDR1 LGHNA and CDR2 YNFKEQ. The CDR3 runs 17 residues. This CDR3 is CASSQDPRRGGYNEQFF. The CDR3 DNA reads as TGTGCCAGCAGCCAAGACCCCCGGCGCGGGGGGTACAATGAGCAGTTCTTC.

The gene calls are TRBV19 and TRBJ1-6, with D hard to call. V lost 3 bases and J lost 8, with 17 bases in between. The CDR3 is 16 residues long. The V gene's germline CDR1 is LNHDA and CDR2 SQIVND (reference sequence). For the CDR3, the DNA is TGTGCCAGTAGTATGGTGTCAGCCGACTGGGATTCACCCCTCCACTTT. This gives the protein CASSMVSADWDSPLHF.

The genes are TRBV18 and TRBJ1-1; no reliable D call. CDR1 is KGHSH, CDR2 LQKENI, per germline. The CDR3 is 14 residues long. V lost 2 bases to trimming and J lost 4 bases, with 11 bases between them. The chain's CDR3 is CASSPERVGTEAFF. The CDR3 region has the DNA TGTGCCAGCTCACCAGAGAGGGTTGGCACTGAAGCTTTCTTT. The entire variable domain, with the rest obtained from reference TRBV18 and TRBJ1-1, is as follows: NAGVMQNPRHLVRRRGQEARLRCSPMKGHSHVYWYRQLPEEGLKFMVYLQKENIIDESGMPKERFSAEFPKEGPSILRIQQVVRGDSAAYFCASSPERVGTEAFFGQGTRLTVV.

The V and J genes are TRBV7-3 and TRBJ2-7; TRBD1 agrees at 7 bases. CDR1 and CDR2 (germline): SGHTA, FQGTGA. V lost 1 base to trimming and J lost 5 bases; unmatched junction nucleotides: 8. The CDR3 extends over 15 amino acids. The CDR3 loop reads CASSLRPATGDEQYF. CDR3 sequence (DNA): TGTGCCAGCAGCTTAAGACCGGCAACAGGGGACGAGCAGTACTTC.

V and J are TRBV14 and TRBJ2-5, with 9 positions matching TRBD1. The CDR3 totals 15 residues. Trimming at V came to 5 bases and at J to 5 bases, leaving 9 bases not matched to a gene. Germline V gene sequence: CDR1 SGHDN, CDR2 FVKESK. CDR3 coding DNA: TGTGCCAGCAGCTTTCGGACAGGGGTGGAGGAGACCCAGTACTTC. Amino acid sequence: CASSFRTGVEETQYF.

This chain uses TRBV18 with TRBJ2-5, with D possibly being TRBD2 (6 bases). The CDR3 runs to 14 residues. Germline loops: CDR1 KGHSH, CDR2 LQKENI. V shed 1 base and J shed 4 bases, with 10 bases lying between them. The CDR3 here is CASSPQLAGETQYF. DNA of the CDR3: TGTGCCAGCTCACCACAACTAGCCGGAGAGACCCAGTACTTC.

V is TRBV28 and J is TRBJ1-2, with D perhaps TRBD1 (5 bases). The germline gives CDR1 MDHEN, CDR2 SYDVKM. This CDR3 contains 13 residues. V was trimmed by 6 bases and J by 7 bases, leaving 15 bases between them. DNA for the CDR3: TGTGCCAGCAGCCTCCAGGTGGGGGGTGGCTACACCTTC. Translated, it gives CASSLQVGGGYTF.

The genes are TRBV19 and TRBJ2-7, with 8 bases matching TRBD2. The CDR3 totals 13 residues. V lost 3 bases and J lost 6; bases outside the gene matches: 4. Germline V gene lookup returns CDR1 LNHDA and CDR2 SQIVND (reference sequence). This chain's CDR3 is CASSMAGGAEQYF. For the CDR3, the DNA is TGTGCCAGTAGTATGGCGGGGGGTGCCGAGCAGTACTTC.